These 18 T cell receptor beta chains were sequenced from one sample in a study of T-cell memory formation after mild COVID-19. TCRdb reprocessed the 5' RACE reads via MiXCR and lists one record per CDR3 protein. The top ten clones hold around 13% of a sample with around 410,000 distinct CDR3 sequences, about 22% of them seen once. Sequenced input: PBMCs or a T cell subset sorted from them (not recorded which). The receptors derive from an adult woman who had mild COVID-19 (a few samples of this study predate the infection). Cell type and time point are not known.

The chain carries TRBV30 and TRBJ1-1; the D is unclear. V dropped 0 bases and J dropped 4 bases, with 6 bases sitting between them. The CDR3 consists of 12 residues. Germline assignment: CDR1 GTSNPN and CDR2 SVGIG (reference sequence). The CDR3 DNA reads as TGTGCCTGGAGTGTCTCAGTCACTGAAGCTTTCTTT. Its protein product is CAWSVSVTEAFF. The full variable domain, in which reference TRBV30 and TRBJ1-1 provide the parts outside the CDR3, is SQTIHQWPATLVQPVGSPLSLECTVEGTSNPNLYWYRQAAGRGLQLLFYSVGIGQISSEVPQNLSASRPQDRQFILSSKKLLLSDSGFYLCAWSVSVTEAFFGQGTRLTVV.

This clonotype showed up just a few times. The chain uses TRBV20-1 and TRBJ2-7, with 7 bases matching TRBD1. Germline-derived CDR1 and CDR2 are DFQATT and SNEGSKA (reference sequence). J lost 2 bases, V lost 5 bases, and 6 bases had no gene match. The CDR3 loop spans 13 amino acids. CDR3 DNA: TGCAGTGCTCCAAGGGGGCAGACCTACGAGCAGTACTTC. Protein: CSAPRGQTYEQYF.

This clonotype appeared many times. The chain couples TRBV7-9 to TRBJ1-5; no clear D. Germline assignment: CDR1 SEHNR and CDR2 FQNEAQ (reference sequence). V lost 1 base to trimming and J lost 8 bases, with 15 bases between them. The CDR3 sequence is 15 residues long. In DNA form, the CDR3 reads TGTGCCAGCAGCTTAGGAGGGATTCGAGCGGAGCCCCAGCATTTT. This translates into CASSLGGIRAEPQHF. The full variable domain, rest sourced from reference TRBV7-9 and TRBJ1-5, is DTGVSQNPRHKITKRGQNVTFRCDPISEHNRLYWYRQTLGQGPEFLTYFQNEAQLEKSRLLSDRFSAERPKGSFSTLEIQRTEQGDSAMYLCASSLGGIRAEPQHFGDGTRLSIL.

This clonotype was picked up a small number of times. This rearrangement joins TRBV2 to TRBJ1-2; TRBD1 agrees at 8 bases. This CDR3 spans 15 amino acids. The germline CDR1 and CDR2 sequences are SNHLY and FYNNEI. V was pared by 6 bases and J by 8 bases, with 14 bases of the junction left unmatched. CDR3 sequence reads: CASRPNYQGARGYTF. The CDR3 nucleotides read TGTGCCAGCAGGCCGAATTACCAGGGGGCGAGGGGCTACACCTTC.

The CDR3 sequence: CSASPRTSQETQYF. The CDR3 DNA sequence: TGCAGTGCTTCACCCCGGACTAGCCAAGAGACCCAGTACTTC. This rearrangement joins TRBV20-1 to TRBJ2-5; 7 bases align to TRBD2. V trimming: 5 bases; J trimming: 1 base; junction bases outside the gene matches: 7. Looked up from germline, CDR1 is DFQATT and CDR2 is SNEGSKA (reference sequence). The CDR3 runs to 14 residues.

The rearrangement joins TRBV30 to TRBJ2-7; D is possibly TRBD1 (6 bases). Trimming took 0 bases from V and 7 from J, leaving 13 bases between them. CDR3 length equals 13 residues. Germline assignment: CDR1 GTSNPN and CDR2 SVGIG (reference sequence). The CDR3 loop reads CAWSVQGGREQYF. As DNA, the CDR3 is TGTGCCTGGAGTGTACAAGGGGGAAGGGAGCAGTACTTC.

This clonotype was seen more than once but under ten times. The chain joins TRBV4-2 to TRBJ2-5, with a weak D call TRBD1 (5 bases). Trimming took 4 bases from V and 1 from J, leaving 19 bases between them. CDR3 length equals 17 residues. Germline values: CDR1 LGHNA, CDR2 YNFKEQ. The DNA for the CDR3 is TGTGCCAGCAGCCCCTCCCCGTACAGGCACTTCCAAGAGACCCAGTACTTC. Its translation is CASSPSPYRHFQETQYF.

The gene calls are TRBV12-3 or TRBV12-4 and TRBJ1-2; D gene ambiguous. The length of the CDR3 is 18 residues. V dropped 7 bases and J dropped 4 bases, with 28 bases sitting between them. The CDR3 DNA is TGTGCCAGCACCCCCGAACCCCCCCGTGAGAGAGAAATCTATGGCTACACCTTC. Its protein is CASTPEPPREREIYGYTF.

This clonotype was observed a few times. The chain joins TRBV29-1 to TRBJ2-1, with D perhaps matching TRBD1 or TRBD2 (5 bases each). The V gene's germline CDR1 is SQVTM and CDR2 ANQGSEA. This CDR3 has 16 residues. Trimming left V 4 bases short and J 2 bases short, with 18 bases between. The CDR3 DNA is TGCAGCGTTGGAGGGGACGTCTCTGGCACCTACAATGAGCAGTTCTTC. It is translated as CSVGGDVSGTYNEQFF.

The rearrangement links TRBV12-3 or TRBV12-4 to TRBJ2-7; 7 bases are a match to TRBD1. This CDR3 comprises 14 residues. J was trimmed by 2 bases and V by 6 bases; bases with no gene match: 7. The CDR3 reads CASRPGTVAYEQYF. Written as DNA, the CDR3 is TGTGCCAGCAGGCCCGGGACAGTAGCCTACGAGCAGTACTTC.

This clonotype occurred once. The chain carries TRBV13 and TRBJ2-1; TRBD2 matches 8 bases. The CDR3 loop spans 14 amino acids. The V gene end was trimmed by 4 bases and the J gene end by 4 bases; junction bases not matched to a gene: 3. In germline, CDR1 is PRHDT, CDR2 FYEKMQ (reference sequence). The chain's CDR3 is CASSSSGLYNEQFF. CDR3 DNA sequence: TGTGCCAGCAGCTCTAGCGGGTTATACAATGAGCAGTTCTTC.

The gene calls are TRBV20-1 and TRBJ2-7, with D possibly called TRBD1 or TRBD2 (5 bases each). The CDR3 sequence is 12 residues long. Trimming removed 2 bases from V and 2 bases from J, with 7 bases in between. The V gene's germline CDR1 is DFQATT and CDR2 SNEGSKA (reference sequence). The CDR3 protein is CSARQGAYEQYF. The DNA for the CDR3 is TGCAGTGCTAGACAGGGAGCCTACGAGCAGTACTTC.

The rearrangement uses TRBV4-1 and TRBJ2-3, with D unresolved. CDR3 size: 16 residues. CDR1 is MGHRA and CDR2 is YSYEKL in the germline V gene. V was cut by 0 bases and J by 2 bases, with 12 bases left in between. Here the CDR3 DNA reads TGCGCCAGCAGCCAAGATCGGCCCCGCAACACAGATACGCAGTATTTT. It codes for CASSQDRPRNTDTQYF.

The gene calls are TRBV18 and TRBJ2-1, with TRBD1 identical over 7 bases. V gave up 6 bases and J gave up 4 bases; unmatched junction bases: 9. The CDR3 has 15 amino acids. CDR1 KGHSH and CDR2 LQKENI come from the germline V gene. DNA for the CDR3: TGTGCCAGCTCTCCCGACAGGGACGGATACAATGAGCAGTTCTTC. It codes for CASSPDRDGYNEQFF.

The rearrangement links TRBV7-2 to TRBJ2-5, with 11 bases aligning to TRBD2. Trimming removed 7 bases from V and 4 bases from J; junction bases left unmatched: 5. The CDR3 is 14 amino acids. Germline values: CDR1 SGHTA, CDR2 FQGNSA. In nucleotides, the CDR3 is TGTGCCAGCAATGGTGGACTAGCGGGAGAGACCCAGTACTTC. It encodes CASNGGLAGETQYF.

This clonotype was seen a single time. V gene TRBV7-2 combines with J gene TRBJ2-1; no clear D gene. The CDR3 is made up of 16 amino acids. Germline V gene lookup returns CDR1 SGHTA and CDR2 FQGNSA. With 6 bases removed from V and 0 bases from J, the gap between germline ends came to 15 bases. This CDR3 reads CASRSGALLSYNEQFF. CDR3 nucleotides: TGTGCCAGCAGATCTGGTGCCCTACTCTCCTACAATGAGCAGTTCTTC.

The V and J genes are TRBV7-8 and TRBJ2-6, with 10 nucleotides matching TRBD2. Germline V lookup: CDR1 SGHVS, CDR2 FQNEAQ. CDR3 length: 18 residues. V dropped 6 bases and J dropped 4; count of bases not matched to a gene: 12. CDR3 sequence: CASSFTSGMSGGANVLTF. The CDR3 nucleotides read TGTGCCAGCAGTTTTACTAGCGGGATGTCGGGAGGGGCCAACGTCCTGACTTTC. The whole variable domain, filled in from reference TRBV7-8 and TRBJ2-6, reads GAGVSQSPRYKVAKRGQDVALRCDPISGHVSLFWYQQALGQGPEFLTYFQNEAQLDKSGLPSDRFFAERPEGSVSTLKIQRTQQEDSAVYLCASSFTSGMSGGANVLTFGAGSRLTVL.

This clonotype appeared a few times. The chain couples TRBV20-1 to TRBJ2-1; D is unclear. V lost 2 bases, J lost 8 bases, and 10 bases lay in between. CDR1 is DFQATT, CDR2 SNEGSKA, per germline (reference sequence). The CDR3 consists of 12 residues. The CDR3 region is CSARTAGYEQFF. The CDR3 nucleotides are TGCAGTGCTAGAACAGCTGGCTATGAGCAGTTCTTC.